The subject of this entry is one T cell receptor beta chain. The target antigen is unknown. The data were obtained in a study of CD8 T cells in ankylosing spondylitis. Study results and caveats: For ankylosing spondylitis blood, a TCR beta motif of under 10 highly homologous variants appeared characteristic.

With V trimmed by 6 bases and J by 8 bases, 5 bases remained unmatched. The CDR3 consists of 12 residues. Germline lookup yields CDR1 SNHLY and CDR2 FYNNEI. TCRdb recomputed calls from the 5' RACE reads with MiXCR, one row per CDR3 protein. The repertoire holds 650,000 to 800,000 distinct CDR3 sequences, with 19% as singletons. The sequence was collected from a male donor with ankylosing spondylitis. The chain joins TRBV2 to TRBJ1-2; 8 nucleotides match TRBD1. Material: blood, either unsorted or a sorted T cell fraction (not recorded which). DNA of the CDR3: TGTGCCAGCAGAATGGACAGGGAGGGCTACACCTTC. Protein sequence: CASRMDREGYTF.